One and the same sample provided the 10 T cell receptor beta chains below, sequenced in a study of blood T cell repertoires in COVID-19. The method was immunoSEQ multiplex PCR; TCRdb's version includes in-frame clones alone and lacks a portion of them. This sample has about 190,000 clones, with more than 60% found just once. The specimen was peripheral blood. These receptor sequences come from a man between 50 and 59 years old who had recovered from COVID-19.

The chain couples TRBV10-3 to TRBJ2-1, with D maybe TRBD1 (5 bases). V gave up 3 bases and J gave up 7 bases, with 19 bases separating them. CDR1 is ENHRY, CDR2 SYGVKD, per germline. This CDR3 region has 16 residues. In nucleotides, the CDR3 is TGTGCCATCAGTGATGGGCGGTGGCAGGGCCGGAATGAGCAGTTCTTC. Translated: CAISDGRWQGRNEQFF.

The rearrangement links TRBV12-3 or TRBV12-4 to TRBJ2-1; D might be TRBD2 (6 bases). V was trimmed by 1 base and J by 7 bases, leaving 8 bases between them. CDR3 size: 13 residues. The DNA for the CDR3 is TGTGCCAGCAGTTTAGGCGGGGCAAATGAGCAGTTCTTC. It codes for CASSLGGANEQFF.

This sequence joins TRBV7-9 and TRBJ2-1; 8 nucleotides match TRBD1. Germline assignment: CDR1 SEHNR and CDR2 FQNEAQ (reference sequence). V lost 5 bases to trimming and J lost 5 bases; unmatched junction nucleotides: 8. CDR3 size: 15 residues. In DNA, the CDR3 is TGTGCCAGCAGCCGCCGACAGGGGAATCACAATGAGCAGTTCTTC. Its protein product is CASSRRQGNHNEQFF.

This chain connects TRBV28 to TRBJ1-4, with TRBD1 identical over 9 bases. Germline V gene lookup returns CDR1 MDHEN and CDR2 SYDVKM. The CDR3 runs 16 residues. J was trimmed by 8 bases and V by 5 bases; bases with no gene match: 12. Written as DNA, the CDR3 is TGTGCCAGCAGTAAAGGACAGGGGTTTCGAGGGGAAAAACTGTTTTTT. Translation gives CASSKGQGFRGEKLFF.

The V gene is TRBV10-1, the J gene TRBJ2-5; 14 bases agree with TRBD2. The length of the CDR3 is 16 residues. V was clipped by 6 bases and J by 3 bases; unmatched bases: 6. Germline CDR1 and CDR2: WNHNN and SYGVQD (reference sequence). The CDR3 nucleotides are TGCGCCAGCAGCCTTGGACTAGCGGGAGGAGAAGAGACCCAGTACTTC. Protein: CASSLGLAGGEETQYF.

This chain uses TRBV7-2 with TRBJ2-1; 10 bases fit TRBD2. The CDR3 loop spans 15 amino acids. Trimming took 3 bases from V and 6 from J; bases not matched to a gene: 5. CDR1 is SGHTA, CDR2 FQGNSA, per germline. The CDR3 sequence: CASSLGTSAGNEQFF. Here the CDR3 DNA reads TGTGCCAGCAGCTTGGGGACTAGCGCAGGCAATGAGCAGTTCTTC.

V and J are TRBV3-1 (or the pseudogene TRBV3-2) and TRBJ1-1, with 8 positions matching TRBD1. Germline CDR1 reads LGHDT; CDR2 reads YNNKEL (reference sequence). V lost 2 bases to trimming and J lost 5 bases; unmatched junction nucleotides: 4. This CDR3 comprises 14 residues. CDR3 amino acids: CASSQRTGRTEAFF. Written as DNA, the CDR3 is TGTGCCAGCAGCCAACGGACAGGGCGGACTGAAGCTTTCTTT.

The chain couples TRBV9 to TRBJ2-7, with 10 bases fitting TRBD2. Germline values: CDR1 SGDLS, CDR2 YYNGEE. This CDR3 spans 18 amino acids. Trimming cost V 0 bases and J 3 bases; bases outside gene matches: 12. The CDR3 loop reads CASSVDTSGMNIFYEQYF. In DNA, the CDR3 is TGTGCCAGCAGCGTAGATACTAGCGGGATGAACATTTTCTACGAGCAGTACTTC.

The V and J genes are TRBV7-2 and TRBJ2-1; D is perhaps TRBD1 (5 bases). Trimming pared 6 bases from V and 4 bases from J, leaving 16 bases between. This CDR3 is built from 15 residues. CDR1 and CDR2 from the germline V gene are SGHTA and FQGNSA. CDR3 amino acids: CASRLNRGRYNEQFF. The CDR3 bases are TGTGCCAGCAGGCTTAATAGGGGTCGTTACAATGAGCAGTTCTTC.

The J gene is TRBJ1-2, the V gene TRBV28; perhaps TRBD1 as D (6 bases). CDR1 is MDHEN and CDR2 is SYDVKM in the germline V gene. Trimming removed 7 bases at V and 3 bases at J, with 15 bases between. The CDR3 consists of 14 residues. CDR3 sequence (DNA): TGTGCCAGCATATCCTCAGACAGGTACTATGGCTACACCTTC. Its translation is CASISSDRYYGYTF.